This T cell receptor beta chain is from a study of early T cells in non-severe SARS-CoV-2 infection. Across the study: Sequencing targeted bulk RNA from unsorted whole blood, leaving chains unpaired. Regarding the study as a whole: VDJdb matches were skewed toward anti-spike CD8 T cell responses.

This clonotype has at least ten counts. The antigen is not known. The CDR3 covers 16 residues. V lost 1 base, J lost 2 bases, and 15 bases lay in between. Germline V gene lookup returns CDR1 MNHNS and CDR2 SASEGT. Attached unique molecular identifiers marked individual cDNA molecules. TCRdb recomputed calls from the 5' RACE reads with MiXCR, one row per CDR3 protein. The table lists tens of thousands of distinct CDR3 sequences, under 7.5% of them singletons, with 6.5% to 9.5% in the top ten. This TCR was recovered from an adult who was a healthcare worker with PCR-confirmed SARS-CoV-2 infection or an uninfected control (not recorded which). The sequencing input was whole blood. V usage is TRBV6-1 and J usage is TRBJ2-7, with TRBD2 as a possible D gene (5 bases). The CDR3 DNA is TGTGCCAGCAGTGAAGGAGTTCGGGGAGAAGCCTACGAGCAGTACTTC. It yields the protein CASSEGVRGEAYEQYF.